A selection of T cell receptor beta chains follows, all from one sample in a study of control samples from healthy donors and cancer patients. The method was immunoSEQ multiplex PCR; TCRdb's version includes in-frame clones alone and lacks a portion of them. The table includes around 97,000 clones, about 89% detected once. Input material: PBMCs. The source of these receptors is a man aged 60 to 75 with lung cancer. CDR3s include the opening cysteine and the closing phenylalanine or tryptophan. D genes are given only for firm matches. For some rows the clone size is stated as once, few or many, or as a class when expanded; others skip it.

V gene,J gene,clone size,CDR3 length,D gene,CDR3 DNA,CDR3 protein
TRBV10-1,TRBJ1-2,NA,14,NA,TGCGCCAGCAGTGCCTCTACAGCTACCTATGGCTACACCTTC,CASSASTATYGYTF
TRBV10-3,TRBJ2-4,NA,16,TRBD1,TGTGCCATCAGTGAATCCTCAAGGACAGGGGCCAACATTCAGTACTTC,CAISESSRTGANIQYF
TRBV2,TRBJ1-1,NA,15,NA,TGTGCCAGCAGTGAAGCTAGATCGGGAGGCACTGAAGCTTTCTTT,CASSEARSGGTEAFF
TRBV7-9,TRBJ1-6,once,14,NA,TGTGCCAGCAGCTACGGGACGACGGGTTCACCCCTCCACTTT,CASSYGTTGSPLHF
TRBV7-2,TRBJ2-5,NA,13,NA,TGTGCCAGCTGCAGGAGGGTGGGGGAGACCCAGTACTTC,CASCRRVGETQYF
TRBV5-1,TRBJ2-3,NA,16,NA,TGCGCCAGCAATTATGGGACGGTCTTACGCACAGATACGCAGTATTTT,CASNYGTVLRTDTQYF
TRBV6-5,TRBJ2-2,NA,14,NA,TGTGCCAGCATTAAAGGAGGGAATACCGGGGAGCTGTTTTTT,CASIKGGNTGELFF
TRBV5-1,TRBJ2-5,NA,14,TRBD2,TGCGCCAGCAGCTCACTAGCGGCGGGGGAGACCCAGTACTTC,CASSSLAAGETQYF
TRBV27,TRBJ1-2,NA,13,NA,TGTGCCAGCAGTTTCTCGGGGGGATATGGCTACACCTTC,CASSFSGGYGYTF
TRBV2,TRBJ2-4,NA,15,NA,TGTGCCAGCAGTGTAGACTTACTAGCCAAAAACATTCAGTACTTC,CASSVDLLAKNIQYF
TRBV6-4,TRBJ1-2,NA,14,NA,TGTGCCAGCAGTGCAGGGTCATTCGACTATGGCTACACCTTC,CASSAGSFDYGYTF
TRBV6-2/TRBV6-3,TRBJ1-2,NA,15,NA,TGTGCCAGCAGTTACTCCGGGGCACAGGGAAGAGGCTACACCTTC,CASSYSGAQGRGYTF
TRBV5-6,TRBJ1-3,NA,13,NA,TGTGCCAGCAGCTTGTTTCCCGAAAACACCATATATTTT,CASSLFPENTIYF
TRBV18,TRBJ2-3,NA,16,NA,TGTGCCAGCTCACCTACGGTAGCATCTAGCACAGATACGCAGTATTTT,CASSPTVASSTDTQYF
TRBV5-1,TRBJ1-2,NA,14,NA,TGCGCCAGCAGCCGTTCGGGGTCCGACTATGGCTACACCTTC,CASSRSGSDYGYTF
TRBV29-1,TRBJ2-1,NA,14,TRBD2,TGCAGCGTTGTATTGGTAGCGGGGGGGCCGGAAAAGTTCTTC,CSVVLVAGGPEKFF
TRBV15,TRBJ2-1,NA,14,NA,TGTGCCACCAGCAGAGATCGAGACTACAATGAGCAGTTCTTC,CATSRDRDYNEQFF
TRBV6-5,TRBJ2-7,NA,14,NA,TGTGCCAGCAGCGCGCAAACGGGCATCTACGAGCAGTACTTC,CASSAQTGIYEQYF
TRBV5-1,TRBJ1-1,NA,15,NA,TGCGCCAGCAGCCTGGGAGGAAATTTGAACACTGAAGCTTTCTTT,CASSLGGNLNTEAFF
TRBV7-3,TRBJ2-5,NA,13,NA,TGTGCCAGCTCGATGACGGGCGCGGAGACCCAGTACTTC,CASSMTGAETQYF
TRBV20-1,TRBJ1-1,NA,12,NA,TGCAGTGCTAGTTGGCAGAACACTGAAGCTTTCTTT,CSASWQNTEAFF
TRBV11-2,TRBJ2-1,NA,16,TRBD1,TGTGCCAGCAGCGCCGGACAGGGAATCTCCTACAATGAGCAGTTCTTC,CASSAGQGISYNEQFF
TRBV2,TRBJ2-1,NA,15,NA,TGTGCCAGCAGTGGGAACAGGGAGTCCTACAATGAGCAGTTCTTC,CASSGNRESYNEQFF
TRBV6-4,TRBJ2-1,NA,14,TRBD1,TGTGCCAGCAAGAGGGACAGTGGGAACAATGAGCAGTTCTTC,CASKRDSGNNEQFF
TRBV3-1/TRBV3-2,TRBJ1-6,NA,14,NA,TGTGCCAGCAGCCAAAGGACGGGCAATTCACCCCTCCACTTT,CASSQRTGNSPLHF
TRBV11-2,TRBJ2-2,NA,13,NA,TGTGCCAGCAGCTTTTCAGGCCCTCAGGAGGTGTTTTTT,CASSFSGPQEVFF
TRBV14,TRBJ1-4,NA,14,NA,TGTGCCAGCAGCCAAGAATGGGGTAATGAAAAACTGTTTTTT,CASSQEWGNEKLFF
TRBV7-9,TRBJ1-1,NA,15,NA,TGTGCCAGCAGCTTAGTGGCGGGACTGAACACTGAAGCTTTCTTT,CASSLVAGLNTEAFF
TRBV27,TRBJ1-6,NA,15,TRBD1,TGTGCCAGCAGTTCCACAGGGGGTTATAATTCACCCCTCCACTTT,CASSSTGGYNSPLHF
TRBV5-1,TRBJ1-5,once,14,NA,TGCGCCAGCAGCTTGTCAGGGAGCAATCAGCCCCAGCATTTT,CASSLSGSNQPQHF
TRBV7-2,TRBJ1-2,NA,14,NA,TGTGCCAGCAGCTTTTCGACTATTAACTATGGCTACACCTTC,CASSFSTINYGYTF
TRBV4-1,TRBJ1-2,NA,14,NA,TGCGCCAGCAGCCAAGATTTAGCGGGGTATGGCTACACCTTC,CASSQDLAGYGYTF
TRBV14,TRBJ1-6,NA,17,NA,TGTGCCAGCAGCCAAGCCCAGGGGCGCCGGGGAAATTCACCCCTCCACTTT,CASSQAQGRRGNSPLHF
TRBV30,TRBJ1-1,NA,14,NA,TGTGCCTGGAGTGTACAGGGAGTACGGACTGAAGCTTTCTTT,CAWSVQGVRTEAFF
TRBV29-1,TRBJ2-4,NA,12,TRBD1,TGCAGCGTTGGACAGGGGCAAAACATTCAGTACTTC,CSVGQGQNIQYF
TRBV29-1,TRBJ1-6,NA,14,TRBD1,TGCAGCGTTCGGACAGGGACGAGGAATTCACCCCTCCACTTT,CSVRTGTRNSPLHF
TRBV5-1,TRBJ2-2,NA,17,TRBD2,TGCGCCAGCAGCTTTGATCGGGGGGGCCTTGGGACCGGGGAGCTGTTTTTT,CASSFDRGGLGTGELFF
TRBV5-1,TRBJ1-6,NA,16,NA,TGCGCCAGCAGCCGGGACATTCGGGCCAATAATTCACCCCTCCACTTT,CASSRDIRANNSPLHF
TRBV6-1,TRBJ1-2,NA,14,TRBD1,TGTGCCAGCAGTGAGACAGGGGGTAACTATGGCTACACCTTC,CASSETGGNYGYTF
TRBV7-6,TRBJ2-5,NA,13,TRBD1,TGTGCCAGTGGAAGGGGGCACCAAGAGACCCAGTACTTC,CASGRGHQETQYF
TRBV7-6,TRBJ1-2,NA,14,NA,TGTGCCAGCAGCTTAGATGCAGGGATTGGTGGCTACACCTTC,CASSLDAGIGGYTF